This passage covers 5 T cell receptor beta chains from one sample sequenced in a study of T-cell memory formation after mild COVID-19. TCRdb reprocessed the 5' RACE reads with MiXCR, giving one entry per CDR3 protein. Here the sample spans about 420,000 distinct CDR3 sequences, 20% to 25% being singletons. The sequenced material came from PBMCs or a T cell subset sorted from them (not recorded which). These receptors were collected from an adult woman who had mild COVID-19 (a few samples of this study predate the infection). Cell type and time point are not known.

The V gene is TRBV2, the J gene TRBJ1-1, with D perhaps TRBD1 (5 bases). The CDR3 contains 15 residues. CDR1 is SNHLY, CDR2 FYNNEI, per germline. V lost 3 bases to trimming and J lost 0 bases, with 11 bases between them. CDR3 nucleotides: TGTGCCAGCAGTGAGGACACCCATATGAACACTGAAGCTTTCTTT. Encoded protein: CASSEDTHMNTEAFF.

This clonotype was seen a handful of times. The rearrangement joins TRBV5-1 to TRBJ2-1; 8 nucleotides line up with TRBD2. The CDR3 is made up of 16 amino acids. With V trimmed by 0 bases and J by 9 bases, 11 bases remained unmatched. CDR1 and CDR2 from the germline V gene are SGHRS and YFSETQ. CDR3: CASSLVTGGILGEQFF. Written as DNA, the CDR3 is TGCGCCAGCAGCTTGGTGACGGGGGGGATTTTGGGTGAGCAGTTCTTC.

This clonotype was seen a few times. The CDR3 here is CSVRGGETQYF. The CDR3 DNA reads as TGCAGCGTGCGGGGGGGGGAGACCCAGTACTTC. This sequence joins TRBV29-1 and TRBJ2-5, with 9 bases identical to TRBD2. The CDR3 has 11 residues. The germline CDR1 and CDR2 sequences are SQVTM and ANQGSEA. V trimming: 6 bases; J trimming: 5 bases; junction bases outside the gene matches: 1.

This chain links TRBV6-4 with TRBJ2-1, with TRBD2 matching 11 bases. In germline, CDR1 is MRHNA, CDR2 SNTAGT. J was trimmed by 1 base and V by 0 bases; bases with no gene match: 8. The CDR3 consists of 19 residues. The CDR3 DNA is TGTGCCAGCAGTGACTCGATTTTGTTAGCGGGGGGGTCCTACAATGAGCAGTTCTTC. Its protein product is CASSDSILLAGGSYNEQFF.

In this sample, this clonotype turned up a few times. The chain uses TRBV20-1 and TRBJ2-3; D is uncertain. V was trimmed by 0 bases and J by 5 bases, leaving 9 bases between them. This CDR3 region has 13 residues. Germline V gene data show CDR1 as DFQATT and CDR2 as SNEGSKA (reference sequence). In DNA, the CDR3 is TGCAGTGCTAGAGATCTAGGAGAAGATACGCAGTATTTT. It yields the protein CSARDLGEDTQYF.